The next 17 T cell receptor beta chains were all read from a single sample in a study of cytomegalovirus exposure and HLA in healthy donors. PCR was performed using 60 Vbeta and 13 Jbeta primers. Using immunoSEQ multiplex PCR, the repertoire was profiled, and TCRdb retains in-frame clones only, with some absent. Altogether more than 90,000 clones are present, just under 70% being singletons, with the ten largest covering about 2.9%. The sample taken for sequencing was PBMCs. Receptors were obtained from a man between 45 and 60 years old in good health and CMV-seronegative.

The rearrangement links TRBV6-1 to TRBJ2-1; possible D gene TRBD2, 6 bases. Germline V gene lookup returns CDR1 MNHNS and CDR2 SASEGT. The CDR3 is 15 residues long. V lost 6 bases and J 3 bases, leaving 15 bases between the germline ends. DNA for the CDR3: TGTGCCAGCAGGGCAGGCGGGGCGGTCTACAATGAGCAGTTCTTC. The encoded protein is CASRAGGAVYNEQFF.

This clone was observed a handful of times. The chain couples TRBV11-2 to TRBJ2-1; 7 bases agree with TRBD2. The CDR3 runs to 16 residues. The V and J ends lost 5 bases and 5 bases, in that order; junction bases with no gene match: 12. Germline assignment: CDR1 SGHAT and CDR2 FQNNGV. The chain's CDR3 is CASSPRGTTSNNEQFF. CDR3 DNA: TGTGCCAGCAGCCCGCGTGGGACTACTTCGAACAATGAGCAGTTCTTC.

The DNA of the CDR3 is TGTGCCAGCTCTTCAAGTCCGCCCGGCGGGGGGGCGAGAGAGACCCAGTACTTC. It is translated as CASSSSPPGGGARETQYF. The rearrangement uses TRBV18 and TRBJ2-5, with 9 positions matching TRBD2. This CDR3 contains 18 residues. Per germline, CDR1 KGHSH and CDR2 LQKENI. J gave up 4 bases and V 6 bases, and 18 bases lay outside the gene matches.

In this sample, this clone turned up once. J is TRBJ1-6 and V is TRBV7-2, with D possibly TRBD1 on 5 matching bases. Trimming removed 1 base at V and 2 bases at J, with 9 bases between. The CDR3 covers 16 residues. Per the germline V gene, CDR1 is SGHTA and CDR2 is FQGNSA. The CDR3 reads CASSLGGDTYNSPLHF. The DNA of the CDR3 is TGTGCCAGCAGCTTAGGGGGCGACACCTATAATTCACCCCTCCACTTT.

V and J are TRBV18 and TRBJ2-7; D might be TRBD2 (5 bases). The CDR3 has 16 residues. The germline V gene has CDR1 KGHSH and CDR2 LQKENI. Trimming took 3 bases from V and 2 from J, leaving 17 bases between them. The CDR3: CASSPFDGLTTYEQYF. CDR3 coding DNA: TGTGCCAGCTCACCTTTCGACGGACTTACTACCTACGAGCAGTACTTC.

The rearrangement uses TRBV28 and TRBJ1-5; D is uncertain. This CDR3 contains 16 residues. V shed 3 bases and J shed 0 bases, with 12 bases lying between them. Germline CDR1 MDHEN, CDR2 SYDVKM. The CDR3 DNA follows: TGTGCCAGCAGTTTTGGCGGTACAAGTAGCAATCAGCCCCAGCATTTT. Translated: CASSFGGTSSNQPQHF.

The chain has TRBV27 and TRBJ2-5; D remains ambiguous. The V end was cut by 6 bases, the J end by 2 bases, with 16 bases between. CDR1 and CDR2 (germline): MNHEY, SMNVEV (reference sequence). The CDR3 contains 15 residues. The CDR3 loop is CASSRLLDFQETQYF. In nucleotides, the CDR3 is TGTGCCAGCAGCCGACTCCTAGACTTTCAAGAGACCCAGTACTTC.

This clone was observed a handful of times. The rearrangement links TRBV7-9 to TRBJ2-7, with D perhaps TRBD2 (5 bases). This CDR3 has 15 amino acids. Germline V lookup: CDR1 SEHNR, CDR2 FQNEAQ (reference sequence). Trimming pared 1 base from V and 4 bases from J, leaving 14 bases between. This chain's CDR3 is CASSLVPTTNYEQYV. CDR3 nucleotide sequence: TGTGCCAGCAGCTTAGTTCCGACTACCAATTACGAGCAGTACGTC.

This chain uses TRBV5-1 with TRBJ1-2, with D possibly being TRBD1 (5 bases). V gave up 0 bases and J gave up 3 bases, with 12 bases separating them. The CDR3 consists of 15 residues. Germline-derived CDR1 and CDR2 are SGHRS and YFSETQ. The CDR3 DNA reads as TGCGCCAGCAGCTTGGAGGCAGGGCTTTACTATGGCTACACCTTC. This encodes CASSLEAGLYYGYTF.

V usage is TRBV29-1 and J usage is TRBJ2-3; a possible D gene is TRBD1 (5 bases). This CDR3 is 12 amino acids long. CDR1 and CDR2 from the germline V gene are SQVTM and ANQGSEA. V lost 7 bases to trimming and J lost 6 bases, with 14 bases between them. In nucleotides, the CDR3 is TGCAGCGGCTCATCGCCAGGGGATACGCAGTATTTT. Translated, it gives CSGSSPGDTQYF.

The genes are TRBV28 and TRBJ1-1; 7 nucleotides align to TRBD1. J gave up 0 bases and V 4 bases, and 2 bases lay outside the gene matches. CDR1 and CDR2 (germline): MDHEN, SYDVKM. This CDR3 comprises 14 residues. CDR3 DNA sequence: TGTGCCAGCAGTTCGACAGGGATGAACACTGAAGCTTTCTTT. It translates to CASSSTGMNTEAFF.

V is TRBV6-1 and J is TRBJ1-2; 7 bases line up with TRBD1. This CDR3 comprises 14 residues. Germline V CDR1 and CDR2: MNHNS, SASEGT. After removal of 8 bases from V and 4 bases from J, the junction contained 10 bases not matched to a gene. CDR3 nucleotide sequence: TGTGCCAGCGGGGGACAGCGGGGGGTCTATGGCTACACCTTC. It specifies CASGGQRGVYGYTF.

The chain uses TRBV11-3 and TRBJ1-1, with a tentative D call TRBD1 (6 bases). CDR3 length: 15 residues. Trimming removed 2 bases at V and 4 bases at J, with 14 bases between. CDR1 and CDR2 (germline): SGHNT, YENEEA. The CDR3 region is CASSLLGGAATEAFF. DNA of the CDR3: TGTGCCAGCAGCTTACTGGGGGGGGCAGCCACTGAAGCTTTCTTT.

The chain uses TRBV5-4 and TRBJ1-4; tentative D call: TRBD1 (5 bases). CDR3 length: 15 amino acids. The germline V gene encodes CDR1 SGHNT and CDR2 YYREEE (reference sequence). The V and J ends lost 0 bases and 0 bases respectively, with 6 bases between them. CDR3: CASSLGGATNEKLFF. The CDR3 DNA reads TGTGCCAGCAGCTTGGGGGGGGCAACTAATGAAAAACTGTTTTTT. The full variable domain, with the rest looked up from reference TRBV5-4 and TRBJ1-4, is ETGVTQSPTHLIKTRGQQVTLRCSSQSGHNTVSWYQQALGQGPQFIFQYYREEENGRGNFPPRFSGLQFPNYSSELNVNALELDDSALYLCASSLGGATNEKLFFGSGTQLSVL.

This clone appeared a single time. The V gene is TRBV5-8, the J gene TRBJ1-4; possible D gene TRBD1, 5 bases. The CDR3 runs to 15 residues. CDR1 is SGHTS and CDR2 is YDEGEE in the germline V gene. Trimming took 4 bases from V and 4 from J, leaving 14 bases between them. The chain's CDR3 is CASSGDRAINEKLFF. In nucleotides, the CDR3 is TGTGCCAGCAGCGGAGACAGAGCAATTAATGAAAAACTGTTTTTT.

The rearrangement joins TRBV28 to TRBJ1-5; D gene ambiguous. The CDR3 runs to 14 residues. Germline CDR1 and CDR2: MDHEN and SYDVKM. Trimming cost V 6 bases and J 4 bases, with 13 bases left between them. CDR3 DNA: TGTGCCAGCAGGCCGAGTTCCGAAAATCAGCCCCAGCATTTT. Its translation is CASRPSSENQPQHF.

This chain links TRBV9 with TRBJ2-2; maybe TRBD2 (6 bases). The CDR3 has 15 amino acids. Germline assignment: CDR1 SGDLS and CDR2 YYNGEE. Deletions cut 2 bases from V and 0 bases from J, with 8 bases between. CDR3 amino acids: CASSVDYSNTGELFF. The CDR3 nucleotides are TGTGCCAGCAGCGTGGACTACTCGAACACCGGGGAGCTGTTTTTT.